The entry below describes one TCR beta chain. The entry originates in a study of T-cell memory formation after mild COVID-19. TCRdb analysed the 5' RACE reads with MiXCR anew, one entry per CDR3 protein. This sample has some 250,000 distinct CDR3 sequences; roughly 17% occur once, and the top ten carry more than 20%. CDR1 and CDR2 (germline): SGHRS, YFSETQ. CDR3 size: 14 residues. Between the trimmed V and J ends, which lost 5 bases and 0 bases, there was a span of 9 bases. V gene TRBV5-1 combines with J gene TRBJ2-4, with D unclear. The sequenced material came from PBMCs or a T cell subset sorted from them (not recorded which). This TCR derives from a man younger than 30 who had mild COVID-19 (a few samples of this study predate the infection). Cell type and time point are not known. CDR3 protein: CASSEQLAKNIQYF. The CDR3 DNA follows: TGCGCCAGCAGTGAACAGCTAGCCAAAAACATTCAGTACTTC.